This entry concerns a single TCR beta chain. The target of this receptor is not known. Base qualities are missing; no much larger clone stands one base away. This entry belongs to a study of cytomegalovirus exposure and HLA in healthy donors (dated by TCRdb to about 2017). A note on the overall study: In an earlier analysis of some 550 of the donors, approximately 260 Gb of sequence data and 90 million to 130 million unique TCR beta sequences from roughly 190 million T cells were reported. To predict cytomegalovirus infection status, the study brought together high-throughput TCR immunosequencing, statistical association of individual TCRs with disease status, and machine learning. Typing coverage differed by locus: A, B, C, DRB1 and DQB1 were typed in roughly 629-630 donors, DQA1 in about 500, DPA1 in approximately 610, and DPB1 in 450 to 490. Every discovery cohort repertoire had been produced on one sequencing platform. Donor age, sex, ethnicity and CMV serostatus were compiled together with the repertoire data. The study was designed to test whether signatures of past pathogen exposure could be identified by cataloging public T cell receptors. An early release covering approximately 600 HLA-typed donors comprised about 300 gigabases of sequencing data and around 85 million unique TCR sequences. Of the roughly 390 genotyped donors, approximately 82% fell in the genetic ancestry cluster associated with self-reported Caucasian donors. Class I and class II HLA loci were covered by the typing at four-digit resolution. In a later analysis, previously published TCR beta repertoires from 670 or so donors were re-analyzed and high-resolution HLA genotyping was added so that TCR occurrence patterns could be studied. Genome-wide SNP genotypes for about 55% of the roughly 670 donors were used in a later genetic analysis, which treated that subset as a discovery cohort. Besides the first cohort of approximately 670 subjects, a separate validation cohort made up of 90 to 150 different subjects was used. An earlier analysis of some 500 of the donors applied high-throughput TCR beta sequencing to assess whether each TCR beta V gene segment acted as functional or pseudogenic. The T cell repertoires of several hundred subjects were profiled by immunosequencing and related to cytomegalovirus serostatus. The later analysis used no new phenotypic data to find candidate immune exposures, relying instead on TCR beta sequences and their occurrence across donors. Four or five DR-DQ haplotypes were handled as single units for association and clustering, since linkage in the cohort was strong. Among 398 genotyped donors of the cohort, an average of about 240,000 unique TCR beta nucleotide sequences were sequenced per donor, about a sixth of them non-productive.

The library was prepared using the immunoSEQ multiplex PCR assay. The multiplex PCR relied on a mix of 60 forward primers for TCR Vbeta segments and 13 reverse primers for TCR Jbeta segments. The CDR3 region of rearranged TCR beta genes was amplified from genomic DNA with a multiplex PCR assay. Amplified TCR beta libraries were sequenced as 87-base-pair reads on the Illumina HiSeq System. The study's own analysis went as follows. A later analysis counted approximately 74 million unique TCR beta chains across the 700 or so repertoires, and some 12 million of these chains were shared by at least two donors. Raw reads were error-corrected and collapsed into unique sequences by a nearest-neighbor algorithm in which closely related sequences were merged to remove PCR and sequencing errors. CDR3 sequences were aligned to IMGT reference sequences to assign V, D and J gene segments. For a sequence to be retained, a match of at least six nucleotides was required to both a V gene segment and a J gene segment. Rearrangements were classified as productive when the CDR3 lacked stop codons and remained in frame with V and J, and all other rearrangements were classified as non-productive. Following IMGT convention, CDR3 was defined as the stretch from the second conserved V-encoded cysteine up to the conserved J-encoded phenylalanine. In an earlier analysis of 550 to 650 of the donors, sequences lacking an unambiguous match to a single V gene segment were excluded. In an earlier analysis of about 590 of the donors, a V segment was called functional when productive rearrangements were above 56.7%, and segregating when the standard deviation between donors exceeded 5%. To diagnose cytomegalovirus status from the catalog of TCR beta chain sequences, a statistical classification framework was built. V and J gene assignment, in a later analysis, came from comparing TCR nucleotide sequences with IMGT/GENE-DB human TR gene sequences. Using the TCRdist pipeline, a later analysis assigned CDR3 sequences along with most-parsimonious VDJ recombination scenarios. In a later analysis, every TCR beta chain was defined by the combination of its CDR3 amino acid sequence and its V-gene family, and reads without a unique V-gene family were dropped. A later analysis removed 592 highly shared, low-generation-probability nucleotide sequences to deal with suspected cross-contamination and a sequencing artifact. For each public chain, a later analysis derived a clonal expansion index from normalized ranks of inferred template counts within each repertoire. A later analysis computed generation probabilities with a VDJ recombination model fitted to out-of-frame rearrangements, and checked the results against IGoR. A later analysis scored TCR-TCR, TCR-HLA and TCR-CMV co-occurrence with hypergeometric tests, applying a repertoire-size bias correction to TCR pairs. To estimate false discovery rates, a later analysis permuted the HLA or CMV assignments 20 times. A later analysis grouped co-occurring TCRs with DBSCAN, adding TCRdist sequence similarity when clustering within HLA-allele-positive subsets. Repertoires with fewer than 30,000 or more than 120,000 public chains, plus five repertoires with anomalous nucleotide sharing, were excluded from co-occurrence clustering. TCRdb limited this immuneACCESS table to in-frame rearrangements with V and J called. A share of clones is missing; checked studies link under half to unresolved V genes, and the rest is unexplained. V, J and clone size derive from that table, while D and trimming were established from the DNA sequence. For this sample there are hundreds of thousands of clones; roughly 89% appear just once. The ten largest make up roughly 2.3% of the sample.

Study-wide conclusions, independent of this receptor: A later genetic analysis associated a missense DCLRE1C variant with V-gene and J-gene trimming of TCR beta chains, and an independent cohort replicated the association. An earlier analysis of roughly 570 of the donors showed that most TCR beta V segments appeared in productive rearrangements either about 90% or about 30% of the time, which broadly matched IMGT annotations. In a later analysis, the rate of TCR association differed among HLA loci, with DRB1 alleles having the most associated TCRs and HLA-C alleles having the fewest. In a later analysis, several top co-occurrence clusters were reported to appear linked to parvovirus B19, influenza, CMV and Epstein-Barr virus. HLA typing was unavailable for some donors at each locus, so association tests used only the typed subset. Across donors, most TCR sequences were observed very rarely, whereas some public TCRs were present in many individuals. A total of 150 or so TCR beta chains were listed by the study as associated with cytomegalovirus. The authors suggested that the approach could potentially be extended to other disease states and immunological phenotypes. Most CMV-associated TCR beta chains appeared to be HLA-restricted in a later analysis, and the HLA associations seemed to be driven largely by CMV exposure. According to a later genetic analysis, donors in an Asian-associated ancestry cluster had fewer N-insertions in productive TCRs than the approximately 670-donor mean. In vitro tests confirmed that a few of the cytomegalovirus-associated TCR beta chains recognize cytomegalovirus antigens. Roughly uniform sequencing depth across donors was assumed in presence/absence analyses, although this assumption may not hold. Specific HLA alleles were associated with 15,000 to 20,000 TCR beta sequences at a false discovery rate of 0.05 in a later analysis. When HLA alleles, especially DR and DQ, strongly co-occurred, TCR associations were difficult to assign to individual alleles. In a later analysis, HLA-associated TCR beta chains were found to be more clonally expanded and to have lower generation probabilities than equally common non-associated chains. Cytomegalovirus status was reported to be diagnosed by the classifier with high specificity and sensitivity in both the original and validation cohorts. Only TCR beta chains were sequenced in this cohort, and the absence of alpha or paired-chain data limited detectable features. Some 15 rarely observed V segments, including chromosome 9 orphons, were excluded from the earlier analysis of several hundred of the donors because counts were too low. A further reported finding was that TCR beta sequences accurately predicted the HLA-A and HLA-B alleles for most subjects in the first cohort. CMV serostatus was the only immune exposure information available for the cohort. A group of highly shared sequence variants was considered likely to be a technical artifact of the sequencing pipeline. Linkage disequilibrium might explain the correlated functional status among segregating V segments, but an unknown experimental factor could not be ruled out.

The cohort consisted of 600 to 700 healthy bone marrow donors. Cohort members were all nominally healthy when sampled, although unrecorded immune exposures were likely present. The donor tested CMV seronegative, placing the donor among the 350 or so seronegative members of the cohort. Every donor gave a peripheral blood sample, and the peripheral blood mononuclear cells from that sample were used for TCR beta sequencing. Genomic DNA was extracted from the blood cell samples with the Qiagen DNeasy Blood Extraction Kit. The receptor comes from a woman younger than 30 in good health and CMV-seronegative. The sample was PBMCs.

The CDR3 here reads CASSTTHYRAQETQYF. Read as DNA, the sequence is TGTGCCAGCAGCACCACCCATTACAGGGCCCAAGAGACCCAGTACTTC. Here the chain combines TRBV7-9 and TRBJ2-5; possibly the D gene is TRBD1, per 6 matching bases. V is reduced by 5 bases and J by 1 base, leaving a spacing of 17 bases between them. CDR3 length: 16 amino acids, cysteine to phenylalanine. The CDR3 DNA has 48 bases and is translated from base 1. Reading the germline V gene (reference sequence) gives CDR1 SEHNR and CDR2 FQNEAQ.